One sample yielded the 25 T cell receptor beta chains listed below, sequenced in a study of blood T cell repertoires in COVID-19. TCRdb keeps only in-frame clones here, not all; method: immunoSEQ multiplex PCR. The sample includes some 130,000 clones, roughly four fifths of them seen just once. Sequenced sample: PBMCs or T cells enriched from blood (not recorded which). The receptors here all came from a middle-aged man with acute COVID-19.

About this clone: Other nucleotide sequences in the sample specify the same CDR3. This chain connects TRBV7-2 to TRBJ1-3; TRBD1 is a possible D gene (5 bases). The length of the CDR3 is 14 residues. Germline CDR1 is SGHTA and CDR2 is FQGNSA. Trimming cost V 5 bases and J 0 bases, with 8 bases left between them. The DNA of the CDR3 is TGTGCCAGCAGCCTAGGGGCCTCTGGAAACACCATATATTTT. Protein: CASSLGASGNTIYF. The variable domain in full, completed from reference TRBV7-2 and TRBJ1-3, reads GAGVSQSPSNKVTEKGKDVELRCDPISGHTALYWYRQSLGQGLEFLIYFQGNSAPDKSGLPSDRFSAERTGGSVSTLTIQRTQQEDSAVYLCASSLGASGNTIYFGEGSWLTVV.

The chain couples TRBV5-1 to TRBJ2-3; 8 bases are a match to TRBD1. Germline V gene data show CDR1 as SGHRS and CDR2 as YFSETQ. The CDR3 spans 15 residues. Losses at the gene ends were 3 bases for V and 0 bases for J; bases not matched to a gene: 3. The DNA of the CDR3 is TGCGCCAGCAGCTATGACAGGGGAAGCACAGATACGCAGTATTTT. This codes for CASSYDRGSTDTQYF.

V is TRBV7-9 and J is TRBJ1-1; 12 positions agree with TRBD1. The CDR3 totals 14 residues. CDR1 SEHNR and CDR2 FQNEAQ come from the germline V gene (reference sequence). The V segment lost 5 bases and the J segment 6 bases; nucleotides outside the gene matches: 4. The CDR3 loop reads CASSDRDRGPEAFF. CDR3 bases: TGTGCCAGCAGCGACCGGGACAGGGGGCCTGAAGCTTTCTTT. The entire variable domain, with the rest obtained from reference TRBV7-9 and TRBJ1-1, is as follows: DTGVSQNPRHKITKRGQNVTFRCDPISEHNRLYWYRQTLGQGPEFLTYFQNEAQLEKSRLLSDRFSAERPKGSFSTLEIQRTEQGDSAMYLCASSDRDRGPEAFFGQGTRLTVV.

CDR3 amino acids: CASSTDSSGGADTQYF. CDR3 DNA sequence: TGTGCCAGCAGCACCGACTCTAGCGGGGGGGCCGATACGCAGTATTTT. The J gene is TRBJ2-3, the V gene TRBV7-2; TRBD2 matches at 12 bases. The CDR3 is made up of 16 amino acids. Germline V CDR1 and CDR2: SGHTA, FQGNSA. With 5 bases clipped from V and 6 bases from J, the junction kept 9 bases outside the gene matches.

This rearrangement joins TRBV7-3 to TRBJ2-1, with 8 positions matching TRBD1. CDR3 length: 16 residues. V gave up 2 bases and J gave up 6 bases; unmatched junction bases: 9. Germline CDR1 SGHTA, CDR2 FQGTGA. The CDR3 DNA reads as TGTGCCAGCAGCTTATCCCCAGGACAGGGCTCCAATGAGCAGTTCTTC. This codes for CASSLSPGQGSNEQFF.

The genes are TRBV14 and TRBJ2-3; 9 bases align to TRBD1. Germline V CDR1 and CDR2: SGHDN, FVKESK. Germline trimming cut 8 bases from V and 3 bases from J; bases unmatched to any gene: 3. This CDR3 contains 13 residues. The CDR3 sequence is CASGTGQTDTQYF. CDR3 coding DNA: TGTGCCAGCGGGACAGGGCAAACAGATACGCAGTATTTT.

The chain has TRBV7-8 and TRBJ2-7; TRBD1 matches at 8 bases. This CDR3 region has 15 residues. CDR1 and CDR2 from the germline V gene are SGHVS and FQNEAQ. V shed 5 bases, J shed 2 bases, and the junction held 8 bases outside the gene matches. CDR3 sequence: CASSPGQGDPYEQYF. The DNA of the CDR3 is TGTGCCAGCAGCCCCGGACAGGGCGATCCCTACGAGCAGTACTTC. Variable domain in full (rest from reference TRBV7-8 and TRBJ2-7): GAGVSQSPRYKVAKRGQDVALRCDPISGHVSLFWYQQALGQGPEFLTYFQNEAQLDKSGLPSDRFFAERPEGSVSTLKIQRTQQEDSAVYLCASSPGQGDPYEQYFGPGTRLTVT.

This sequence joins TRBV6-1 and TRBJ1-1; D unclear. The length of the CDR3 is 12 residues. Trimming left V 2 bases short and J 9 bases short, with 10 bases between. Looked up from germline, CDR1 is MNHNS and CDR2 is SASEGT. The chain's CDR3 is CASSEQAEQAFF. DNA for the CDR3: TGTGCCAGCAGTGAACAGGCTGAACAAGCTTTCTTT.

The chain couples TRBV5-1 to TRBJ2-3, with D possibly matching TRBD2 (5 bases). CDR3 length equals 14 residues. Trimming took off 3 bases at V and 3 bases at J, with 11 bases between the two ends. Germline V gene data show CDR1 as SGHRS and CDR2 as YFSETQ. CDR3: CASSYIPGTDTQYF. The CDR3 DNA reads as TGCGCCAGCAGCTATATACCGGGGACAGATACGCAGTATTTT.

Details on this clone: One junction end does not reproduce the germline sequence, and a read error may be involved. The chain has TRBV9 and TRBJ1-5; D ambiguous. CDR1 SGDLS and CDR2 YYNGEE come from the germline V gene. The CDR3 loop spans 14 amino acids. This chain's CDR3 is CASSAGVSNQLQHF. DNA of the CDR3: TGTGCCAGCAGCGCCGGGGTGAGCAATCAGCTCCAGCATTTT.

The chain is built from TRBV6-5 and TRBJ1-2, with a tentative D call TRBD1 (5 bases). The germline V gene encodes CDR1 MNHEY and CDR2 SVGAGI. Trimming stripped 6 bases from V and 10 bases from J, with 18 bases between. CDR3 length: 13 amino acids. The DNA of the CDR3 is TGTGCCAGCAGCCTTGGGACTTCACCGATCTACACCTTC. This encodes CASSLGTSPIYTF.

The V and J genes are TRBV9 and TRBJ1-6; 11 nucleotides line up with TRBD1. Germline values: CDR1 SGDLS, CDR2 YYNGEE. This CDR3 comprises 16 residues. With 4 bases clipped from V and 9 bases from J, the junction kept 9 bases outside the gene matches. The DNA for the CDR3 is TGTGCCAGCAGCCCCGGACAGGGGGCGCACGGTTCACCCCTCCACTTT. It is translated as CASSPGQGAHGSPLHF.

This clone was observed a handful of times. V and J are TRBV19 and TRBJ1-6; the match to TRBD1 covers 10 bases. Germline-derived CDR1 and CDR2 are LNHDA and SQIVND (reference sequence). This CDR3 is 17 amino acids long. V was pared by 5 bases and J by 4 bases, with 8 bases of the junction left unmatched. This chain's CDR3 is CASSAQDRGSYNSPLHF. The CDR3 bases are TGTGCCAGTAGTGCCCAGGACAGGGGGTCGTATAATTCACCCCTCCACTTT.

The chain is built from TRBV6-5 and TRBJ1-3; unclear D gene. CDR1 and CDR2 (germline): MNHEY, SVGAGI. V was cut by 6 bases and J by 0 bases, with 12 bases left in between. The CDR3 is made up of 15 amino acids. CDR3 sequence reads: CASRVTAYSGNTIYF. Written as DNA, the CDR3 is TGTGCCAGCAGGGTTACAGCCTACTCTGGAAACACCATATATTTT.

For the CDR3, the DNA is TGTGCCAGCAGTTTTGCTAGCGGGTCAACTAGCACAGATACGCAGTATTTT. It yields the protein CASSFASGSTSTDTQYF. The chain links TRBV28 to TRBJ2-3; TRBD2 aligns across 8 bases. This CDR3 is built from 17 residues. With 3 bases clipped from V and 0 bases from J, the junction kept 8 bases outside the gene matches. The V gene's germline CDR1 is MDHEN and CDR2 SYDVKM.

V gene TRBV30 combines with J gene TRBJ2-3, with a tentative D call TRBD2 (6 bases). The ends were cut back, 2 bases at V and 0 bases at J, with 9 bases in the middle. Looked up from germline, CDR1 is GTSNPN and CDR2 is SVGIG (reference sequence). The CDR3 totals 14 residues. The CDR3 DNA is TGTGCCTGGAGTAGACGGGGGAGCACAGATACGCAGTATTTT. It yields the protein CAWSRRGSTDTQYF.

The chain is built from TRBV28 and TRBJ1-1, with D possibly being TRBD1 (5 bases). The CDR3 spans 10 residues. Germline V gene lookup returns CDR1 MDHEN and CDR2 SYDVKM. In DNA form, the CDR3 reads TGTACGACGAGTCAGGGAAGAGCTTTCTTT. It specifies CTTSQGRAFF.

This chain links TRBV7-9 with TRBJ1-5; a weak D match, TRBD1 (6 bases). V lost 0 bases and J 7 bases, leaving 13 bases between the germline ends. This CDR3 comprises 15 residues. In germline, CDR1 is SEHNR, CDR2 FQNEAQ (reference sequence). The CDR3 loop reads CASSLAGRGEQPQHF. DNA for the CDR3: TGTGCCAGCAGCTTAGCGGGCAGGGGAGAACAGCCCCAGCATTTT.

This chain joins TRBV12-3 or TRBV12-4 and TRBJ2-7; no firm D call. V lost 3 bases and J lost 2, with 8 bases in between. This CDR3 has 13 residues. The CDR3 nucleotides are TGTGCCAGCAGTTTGCACAGAACCTACGAGCAGTACTTC. Translating gives CASSLHRTYEQYF.

The rearrangement joins TRBV18 to TRBJ1-5, with D unclear. Germline CDR1 and CDR2: KGHSH and LQKENI. Trimming removed 3 bases from V and 0 bases from J, with 6 bases in between. The CDR3 is 14 amino acids. The CDR3 sequence: CASSPGSSNQPQHF. For the CDR3, the DNA is TGTGCCAGCTCACCGGGCAGTAGCAATCAGCCCCAGCATTTT.

This clone was counted a few times. The chain has TRBV19 and TRBJ1-2; possibly TRBD1 for D (5 bases). The CDR3 length is 15 residues. The germline V and J ends were trimmed by 0 bases and 4 bases, with 12 bases remaining between them. Looked up from germline, CDR1 is LNHDA and CDR2 is SQIVND (reference sequence). As DNA, the CDR3 is TGTGCCAGTAGTATAGATCCGAACAGGATCTATGGCTACACCTTC. This codes for CASSIDPNRIYGYTF.

This CDR3 reads CASTQFSTDTQYF. For the CDR3, the DNA is TGTGCCAGCACCCAATTTAGCACAGATACGCAGTATTTT. The chain has TRBV7-9 and TRBJ2-3; no firm D call. The germline V and J ends were trimmed by 7 bases and 0 bases, with 8 bases remaining between them. Germline assignment: CDR1 SEHNR and CDR2 FQNEAQ (reference sequence). CDR3 length equals 13 residues.

The chain links TRBV3-1 (or the pseudogene TRBV3-2) to TRBJ2-5, with D hard to call. Trimming took 4 bases from V and 5 from J, leaving 17 bases between them. Germline CDR1 LGHDT, CDR2 YNNKEL (reference sequence). The CDR3 covers 15 residues. The chain's CDR3 is CASSPAALEEETQYF. CDR3 sequence (DNA): TGTGCCAGCAGCCCGGCGGCCCTGGAAGAGGAGACCCAGTACTTC.

J is TRBJ2-7 and V is TRBV3-1 (or the pseudogene TRBV3-2); 9 bases agree with TRBD2. This CDR3 is built from 13 residues. The ends lost 2 bases at V and 10 bases at J; junction bases unmatched: 6. Germline CDR1 and CDR2: LGHDT and YNNKEL (reference sequence). The CDR3 nucleotides read TGTGCCAGCAGCCAACAAGCGGGGGGAAATCAGTACTTC. Protein product: CASSQQAGGNQYF.

This rearrangement joins TRBV2 to TRBJ2-1; D is possibly TRBD1 (6 bases). The CDR3 spans 12 residues. In germline, CDR1 is SNHLY, CDR2 FYNNEI. The V gene lost 6 bases and the J gene lost 3 bases, with 6 bases spanning the gap. In nucleotides, the CDR3 is TGTGCCAGCAGGACAGGCTACAATGAGCAGTTCTTC. This encodes CASRTGYNEQFF.